Following are 26 T cell receptor beta chains from one sample sequenced in a study of blood T cells in healthy people across ages. Primed by a sample-barcoded 5' primer and a J-beta primer mix, a second PCR proceeded for roughly 6 to 12 cycles. Each CDR3 protein gets one entry after TCRdb re-called the 5' RACE reads with MiXCR. The sample includes 1,100,000 or so distinct CDR3 sequences, under 45% of them seen just once. Sequenced: blood. These receptors were taken from an older woman in good health.

This clonotype has only a few counts. The genes are TRBV2 and TRBJ2-7; D is unresolved. CDR1 and CDR2 (germline): SNHLY, FYNNEI. The CDR3 consists of 13 residues. Trimming pared 4 bases from V and 2 bases from J, leaving 9 bases between. CDR3 DNA sequence: TGTGCCAGCAGTGTTTCAAGAGCCTACGAGCAGTACTTC. Translated: CASSVSRAYEQYF.

Remarks on this clonotype: A much larger clonotype is one base distant, so this may be a read error. This chain links TRBV9 with TRBJ2-7; unclear D gene. Germline CDR1 and CDR2: SGDLS and YYNGEE. V lost 3 bases and J lost 0, with 4 bases in between. The CDR3 runs 12 residues. CDR3 amino acids: CASSGHSYEQYF. CDR3 in DNA: TGTGCCAGCAGCGGACACTCCTACGAGCAGTACTTC. Together with reference TRBV9 and TRBJ2-7, the CDR3 gives the full variable domain: DSGVTQTPKHLITATGQRVTLRCSPRSGDLSVYWYQQSLDQGLQFLIQYYNGEERAKGNILERFSAQQFPDLHSELNLSSLELGDSALYFCASSGHSYEQYFGPGTRLTVT.

V and J are TRBV24-1 and TRBJ2-3; 14 bases fit TRBD2. CDR1 is KGHDR and CDR2 is SFDVKD in the germline V gene. With 9 bases clipped from V and 5 bases from J, the junction kept 9 bases outside the gene matches. There are 16 residues in the CDR3. The CDR3 DNA reads as TGTGCCACCTCAAGAGGACTAGCGGGAGGAAGAGATACGCAGTATTTT. Encoded protein: CATSRGLAGGRDTQYF.

This chain links TRBV27 with TRBJ2-7; 7 nucleotides align to TRBD2. Trimming cost V 8 bases and J 5 bases; bases outside gene matches: 12. Germline V CDR1 and CDR2: MNHEY, SMNVEV (reference sequence). The CDR3 covers 14 residues. The CDR3 sequence is CASAGRTLAHEQYF. DNA for the CDR3: TGTGCCAGCGCCGGGAGGACTCTCGCCCACGAGCAGTACTTC.

The chain couples TRBV5-4 to TRBJ2-7, with 11 bases aligning to TRBD2. From germline, CDR1 is SGHNT and CDR2 YYREEE (reference sequence). Trimming took 6 bases from V and 1 from J; bases not matched to a gene: 12. This CDR3 region has 17 residues. The CDR3 DNA sequence: TGTGCCAGCACCCCTACTAGCGGGAGATCCGGGTCCTACGAGCAGTACTTC. This gives the protein CASTPTSGRSGSYEQYF.

The chain has TRBV29-1 and TRBJ2-3, with 11 bases identical to TRBD2. Germline-derived CDR1 and CDR2 are SQVTM and ANQGSEA. The CDR3 covers 15 residues. After removal of 7 bases from V and 0 bases from J, the junction contained 6 bases not matched to a gene. CDR3: CSAPGLAESTDTQYF. The CDR3 nucleotides are TGCAGCGCCCCGGGACTAGCGGAAAGCACAGATACGCAGTATTTT.

This clonotype was picked up a small number of times. The chain combines TRBV27 with TRBJ1-6; D is perhaps TRBD1 (6 bases). Germline CDR1 and CDR2: MNHEY and SMNVEV (reference sequence). V lost 3 bases, J lost 10 bases, and 13 bases lay in between. The CDR3 spans 14 residues. The CDR3 is CASSFFEGGSPLHF. DNA for the CDR3: TGTGCCAGCAGTTTCTTTGAGGGGGGCTCACCCCTCCACTTT.

The chain joins TRBV20-1 to TRBJ2-5; 9 bases are a match to TRBD2. This CDR3 has 19 residues. Germline-derived CDR1 and CDR2 are DFQATT and SNEGSKA (reference sequence). Trimming removed 0 bases from V and 11 bases from J; junction bases left unmatched: 25. CDR3 region: CSARDFALDSGGQAGEQYF. In DNA form, the CDR3 reads TGCAGTGCTAGAGATTTTGCGTTGGATAGCGGGGGCCAGGCGGGAGAGCAGTACTTC.

The J gene is TRBJ2-3, the V gene TRBV9; a possible D gene is TRBD2 (5 bases). The V gene's germline CDR1 is SGDLS and CDR2 YYNGEE. There are 14 residues in the CDR3. V lost 4 bases and J lost 3, with 12 bases in between. CDR3 loop: CASSPIGGTDTQYF. CDR3 DNA sequence: TGTGCCAGCAGCCCCATTGGAGGAACAGATACGCAGTATTTT. Complete variable domain (other parts from reference TRBV9 and TRBJ2-3): DSGVTQTPKHLITATGQRVTLRCSPRSGDLSVYWYQQSLDQGLQFLIQYYNGEERAKGNILERFSAQQFPDLHSELNLSSLELGDSALYFCASSPIGGTDTQYFGPGTRLTVL.

The chain couples TRBV4-2 to TRBJ2-7, with D hard to call. CDR3 length equals 15 residues. Germline CDR1 and CDR2: LGHNA and YNFKEQ. Trimming cost V 0 bases and J 2 bases, with 11 bases left between them. The CDR3 DNA follows: TGTGCCAGCAGCCAAGAGAGACTGACCGCCTACGAGCAGTACTTC. Protein: CASSQERLTAYEQYF.

The chain is built from TRBV4-2 and TRBJ1-5, with no clear D. This CDR3 is built from 15 residues. V was cut by 1 base and J by 1 base, with 8 bases left in between. Germline V gives CDR1 LGHNA, CDR2 YNFKEQ. The CDR3 spells CASSQGTSSNQPQHF. CDR3 DNA sequence: TGTGCCAGCAGCCAAGGGACTTCCAGCAATCAGCCCCAGCATTTT.

This chain connects TRBV3-1 to TRBJ2-4; D is ambiguous. The DNA end is more similar to TRBJ2-7, so the J call may be wrong. There are 15 residues in the CDR3. Germline CDR1 LGHDT, CDR2 YNNKEL (reference sequence). DNA for the CDR3: TGTGCCAGCAGCCAAGCGGGTAGCTTAAGGTACGAGCAGTACTTC. Translating gives CASSQAGSLRYEQYF.

The chain combines TRBV4-3 with TRBJ2-1; no clear D. CDR3 length: 13 residues. The ends were cut back, 4 bases at V and 11 bases at J, with 15 bases in the middle. The V gene's germline CDR1 is LGHNA and CDR2 YSLEER. The CDR3, as DNA: TGCGCCAGCAGCCGCTATTCCCTCTTTAAGCAGTTCTTC. Translated: CASSRYSLFKQFF.

In regard to this clonotype: At one end the junction does not follow the germline gene, possibly because of a read error. The chain has TRBV5-1 and TRBJ2-7; D gene uncertain. Per the germline V gene, CDR1 is SGHRS and CDR2 is YFSETQ. The CDR3 has 13 amino acids. CDR3 sequence (DNA): TGCGTCAGCAGCTTTGAGGAGTACTACGAGCAGTACTTC. Protein sequence: CVSSFEEYYEQYF.

About this clonotype: It may be a read error: a sequence one base away is much more abundant. The rearrangement uses TRBV13 and TRBJ2-7, with TRBD1 identical over 10 bases. Germline V gene lookup returns CDR1 PRHDT and CDR2 FYEKMQ (reference sequence). The length of the CDR3 is 15 residues. CDR3 bases: TGTGCCACCAGCGGCCGGGACAGGGGATTCTACGAGCAGTACTTC. This sequence encodes CATSGRDRGFYEQYF.

The chain carries TRBV20-1 and TRBJ2-7; 7 bases agree with TRBD1. J lost 5 bases, V lost 1 base, and 8 bases had no gene match. The CDR3 is made up of 14 amino acids. The germline V gene encodes CDR1 DFQATT and CDR2 SNEGSKA (reference sequence). The CDR3 bases are TGCAGTGCTAGAGGGACAGGCCGGAGGAACGAGCAGTACTTC. It specifies CSARGTGRRNEQYF.

This clonotype was seen a handful of times. The V gene is TRBV10-3, the J gene TRBJ1-1; tentatively, D is TRBD1 (6 bases). CDR1 ENHRY and CDR2 SYGVKD come from the germline V gene. The CDR3 runs 16 residues. Between the trimmed V and J ends, which lost 2 bases and 0 bases, there was a span of 13 bases. The CDR3 DNA reads as TGTGCCATCAGTGAGCCATCCAGGGGCTTGAACACTGAAGCTTTCTTT. Amino acid sequence: CAISEPSRGLNTEAFF.

The V call is TRBV20-1, the J call TRBJ1-4, with TRBD1 as a possible D gene (5 bases). V gave up 6 bases and J gave up 7 bases, with 21 bases separating them. Germline loops: CDR1 DFQATT, CDR2 SNEGSKA (reference sequence). This CDR3 has 15 amino acids. Written as DNA, the CDR3 is TGCAGTGCAACCCCCCGGAGGGGAGGTCTTGAAAAACTGTTTTTT. Its protein product is CSATPRRGGLEKLFF.

This clonotype was counted a few times. The CDR3 nucleotides read TGTGCCAGCAGTTACTCCGTGGGACTAGCGGGAGCACGAGAGACCCAGTACTTC. Translation gives CASSYSVGLAGARETQYF. The rearrangement uses TRBV6-5 and TRBJ2-7; TRBD2 agrees at 14 bases. The better agreement between TRBJ2-5 and the DNA end casts doubt on the J call. Germline V gives CDR1 MNHEY, CDR2 SVGAGI. CDR3 size: 18 residues.

The chain uses TRBV20-1 and TRBJ2-3, with 8 bases aligning to TRBD2. Germline CDR1 reads DFQATT; CDR2 reads SNEGSKA (reference sequence). V lost 7 bases, J lost 0 bases, and 15 bases stayed unmatched. CDR3 length equals 17 residues. Here the CDR3 DNA reads TGCAGTGGAGGGCCAATTCGGACTAGCCCTAGCACAGATACGCAGTATTTT. Translating gives CSGGPIRTSPSTDTQYF.

This clonotype was seen only a few times. The chain is built from TRBV7-6 and TRBJ2-7; 7 bases map to TRBD1. Germline V CDR1 and CDR2: SGHVS, FNYEAQ. Germline trimming cut 2 bases from V and 4 bases from J; bases unmatched to any gene: 14. The CDR3 loop spans 17 amino acids. Here the CDR3 DNA reads TGTGCCAGCAGCTTAAAAAGAGACGGTACAGGGGAGTACGAGCAGTACTTC. This sequence encodes CASSLKRDGTGEYEQYF.

The V call is TRBV4-1, the J call TRBJ2-3; 9 bases map to TRBD2. The CDR3 covers 17 residues. Losses at the gene ends were 2 bases for V and 8 bases for J; bases not matched to a gene: 14. Germline lookup yields CDR1 MGHRA and CDR2 YSYEKL. In DNA, the CDR3 is TGCGCCAGCAGCCAACCTACAGCGGGAGGTGTAAGAGGTACGCAGTATTTT. Translating gives CASSQPTAGGVRGTQYF.

The rearrangement uses TRBV4-1 and TRBJ2-3; 8 bases match TRBD2. The V and J ends lost 4 bases and 10 bases, in that order; junction bases with no gene match: 10. CDR1 MGHRA and CDR2 YSYEKL come from the germline V gene. The CDR3 is 14 amino acids. The CDR3 loop is CASSPGLAGSAQYF. The CDR3 nucleotides read TGCGCCAGCAGCCCTGGACTAGCAGGGAGTGCGCAGTATTTT.

The CDR3 here is CSARDGTGGPMVNEQFF. As DNA, the CDR3 is TGCAGTGCTAGAGATGGGACAGGGGGCCCAATGGTCAATGAGCAGTTCTTC. The chain joins TRBV20-1 to TRBJ2-1, with 12 bases that match TRBD1. V shed 0 bases, J shed 6 bases, and the junction held 9 bases outside the gene matches. The CDR3 has 17 residues. The germline V gene has CDR1 DFQATT and CDR2 SNEGSKA (reference sequence).

The chain combines TRBV2 with TRBJ2-5; TRBD1 aligns across 9 bases. The J call may be mistaken, given a closer DNA end match to TRBJ2-7. Germline V CDR1 and CDR2: SNHLY, FYNNEI. The CDR3 length is 14 residues. In nucleotides, the CDR3 is TGTGCCAGCAGTACCCAACAGGGGGCCCACGAGCAGTACTTC. This gives the protein CASSTQQGAHEQYF.

The chain links TRBV5-1 to TRBJ2-3; D call uncertain. Germline assignment: CDR1 SGHRS and CDR2 YFSETQ. Trimming cost V 2 bases and J 3 bases, with 10 bases left between them. The CDR3 covers 14 residues. Here the CDR3 DNA reads TGCGCCAGCAGCTTCCTAGTGGAAACAGATACGCAGTATTTT. This encodes CASSFLVETDTQYF.